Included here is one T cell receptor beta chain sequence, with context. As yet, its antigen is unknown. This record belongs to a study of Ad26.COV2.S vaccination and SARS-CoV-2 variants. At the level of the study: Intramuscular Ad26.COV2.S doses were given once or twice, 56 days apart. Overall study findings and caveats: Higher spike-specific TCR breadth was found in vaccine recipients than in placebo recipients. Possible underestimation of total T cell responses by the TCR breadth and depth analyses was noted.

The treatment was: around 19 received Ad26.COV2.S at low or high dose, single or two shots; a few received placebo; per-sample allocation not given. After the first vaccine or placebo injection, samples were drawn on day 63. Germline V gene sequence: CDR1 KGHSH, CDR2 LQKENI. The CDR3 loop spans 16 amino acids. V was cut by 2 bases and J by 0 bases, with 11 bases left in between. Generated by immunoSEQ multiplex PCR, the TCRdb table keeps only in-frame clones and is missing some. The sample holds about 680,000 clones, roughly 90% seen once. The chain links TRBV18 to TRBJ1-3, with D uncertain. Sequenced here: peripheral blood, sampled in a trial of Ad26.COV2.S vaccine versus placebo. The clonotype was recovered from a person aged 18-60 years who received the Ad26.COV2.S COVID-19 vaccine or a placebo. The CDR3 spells CASSPSSASSGNTIYF. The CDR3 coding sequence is TGTGCCAGCTCACCATCCTCGGCCAGCTCTGGAAACACCATATATTTT.